This T cell receptor beta chain was found in a study of shared clonotypes between healthy human individuals. The CDR3 sequence is 15 residues long. Germline CDR1 is MNHNY and CDR2 is SVGAGI (reference sequence). The V gene end was trimmed by 7 bases and the J gene end by 1 base; junction bases not matched to a gene: 5. Libraries were prepared by immunoSEQ multiplex PCR; TCRdb keeps only in-frame clonotypes and omits some of them. This table has hundreds of thousands of clones, about nine tenths appearing once. This chain uses TRBV6-6 with TRBJ2-1; 9 nucleotides agree with TRBD2. Sequenced sample: memory CD8+ T cells sorted from blood. Subset reported: CD45RO+ cells pooled with CCR7-negative TemRA cells. This TCR derives from a man aged 18 to 30 in good health. The CDR3 is CASTGLARSYNEQFF. CDR3 in DNA: TGTGCCAGCACTGGACTAGCGCGATCCTACAATGAGCAGTTCTTC.